The clone carrying this TCR beta chain occurred a few times. 60 Vbeta and 13 Jbeta primers were used in PCR. Sequencing was performed with immunoSEQ multiplex PCR; in TCRdb, only in-frame clones are kept and a portion is missing. The sample records around 180,000 clones, approximately 75% being singletons. The sample is drawn from a study of cytomegalovirus exposure and HLA in healthy donors. From germline, CDR1 is SGHRS and CDR2 YFSETQ. The V end was cut by 6 bases, the J end by 0 bases, with 19 bases between. This CDR3 region has 18 residues. The J gene is TRBJ2-6, the V gene TRBV5-1, with D perhaps TRBD2 (5 bases). Sequenced material: PBMCs. This receptor was obtained from a girl between 10 and 17 years old in good health and CMV-seronegative. CDR3 coding DNA: TGCGCCAGCACGAGCTTGCCATTACGGGACTCTGGGGCCAACGTCCTGACTTTC. Protein sequence: CASTSLPLRDSGANVLTF. Looking up the rest from reference TRBV5-1 and TRBJ2-6 gives the full variable domain: KAGVTQTPRYLIKTRGQQVTLSCSPISGHRSVSWYQQTPGQGLQFLFEYFSETQRNKGNFPGRFSGRQFSNSRSEMNVSTLELGDSALYLCASTSLPLRDSGANVLTFGAGSRLTVL.